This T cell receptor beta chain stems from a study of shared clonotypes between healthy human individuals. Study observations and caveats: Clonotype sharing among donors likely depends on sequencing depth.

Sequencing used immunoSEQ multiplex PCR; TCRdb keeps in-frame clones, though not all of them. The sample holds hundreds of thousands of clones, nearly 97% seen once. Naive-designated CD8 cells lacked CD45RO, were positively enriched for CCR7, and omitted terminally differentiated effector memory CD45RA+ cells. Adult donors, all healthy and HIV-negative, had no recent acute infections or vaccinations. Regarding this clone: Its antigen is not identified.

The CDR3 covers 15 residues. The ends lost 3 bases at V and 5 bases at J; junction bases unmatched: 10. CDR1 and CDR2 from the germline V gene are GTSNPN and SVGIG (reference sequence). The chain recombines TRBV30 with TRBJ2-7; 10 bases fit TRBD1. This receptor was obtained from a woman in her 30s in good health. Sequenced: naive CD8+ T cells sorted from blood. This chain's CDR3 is CAWRGGQGVWDEQYF. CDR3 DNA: TGTGCCTGGAGGGGTGGACAGGGGGTTTGGGACGAGCAGTACTTC.